The rows below give T cell receptor beta chains drawn from one sample of a study of identical twins. TCRdb itself ran the 5' RACE reads through MiXCR, one entry per CDR3 protein. The repertoire holds 510,000 or so distinct CDR3 sequences, with 13% to 15% as singletons. This same sample was also taken into another study, of yellow fever vaccine responses in identical twins.

The sample taken for sequencing was CD4+ T cells sorted from blood. The receptors were sampled from a woman aged 18-29 years in good health. Each CDR3 is given with its conserved first and last residue.

13,TRBV20-1,CSARGGMGSPLHF
14,TRBV6-2/TRBV6-3,CASSPGGVSYEQYF
16,TRBV18,CASSPDLAGVVNEQFF
14,TRBV13,CASSEAGDGLPLHF
13,TRBV29-1,CSVVGQGTGELFF
11,TRBV10-3,CAARSNTEAFF
16,TRBV7-2,CASSLERGGPYNEQFF
13,TRBV11-2,CASSFATGLGAFF
15,TRBV2,CASKISSGGTDTQYF
13,TRBV7-8,CASSPQGAKGYTF
11,TRBV6-1,CASSELETQYF
16,TRBV5-6,CASTEGARTFTDTQYF
13,TRBV20-1,CSASWQAPYEQYF
14,TRBV5-1,CASSFGSGHNEQFF
16,TRBV5-1,CASSLARRAPSTEAFF
16,TRBV5-1,CASSLSRPGQGFSYTF
15,TRBV20-1,CSATKTSGNPYEQYF
16,TRBV6-2/TRBV6-3,CASRGLSGSSYNEQFF
14,TRBV5-6,CASSRGGITYEQYF
15,TRBV11-2,CASSPTSGGPYEQFF
16,TRBV7-9,CASSSLTRDNSYEQYF
15,TRBV27,CASSLIGGGAGELFF
14,TRBV25-1,CASSVRGFNYGYTF
14,TRBV28,CASSFMREAGELFF
17,TRBV3-1,CATSPLAGFTSTDTQYF
13,TRBV12-3/TRBV12-4,CASIRGGANVLTF
17,TRBV18,CASSLFGLAGLTDTQYF